One and the same sample provided the 21 T cell receptor beta chains below, sequenced in a study of T cell repertoires in cytomegalovirus infection. The antigens of these receptors remain unknown. TCRdb processed the reads anew with MiXCR; each CDR3 protein has one entry. The repertoire holds hundreds of thousands of distinct CDR3 sequences, with approximately 33% as singletons. The source material was cultured PBMCs, sampled from culture after CMV antigen stimulation. These receptor sequences come from a human donor in good health (CMV status not recorded). Some clones in this sample may be carry-over from other donors' samples.

This clonotype was counted ten times or more. The V call is TRBV7-2, the J call TRBJ2-2; D gene unclear. The CDR3 contains 16 residues. V was clipped by 5 bases and J by 0 bases, with 13 bases between them. In germline, CDR1 is SGHTA, CDR2 FQGNSA. CDR3 nucleotides: TGTGCCAGCAGCCCTATTTACCAACCGAACACCGGGGAGCTGTTTTTT. As protein: CASSPIYQPNTGELFF. Using reference TRBV7-2 and TRBJ2-2 for the parts outside the CDR3, the full variable domain is GAGVSQSPSNKVTEKGKDVELRCDPISGHTALYWYRQSLGQGLEFLIYFQGNSAPDKSGLPSDRFSAERTGGSVSTLTIQRTQQEDSAVYLCASSPIYQPNTGELFFGEGSRLTVL.

This chain connects TRBV20-1 to TRBJ2-3; D is uncertain. The CDR3 loop spans 13 amino acids. Germline V gene data show CDR1 as DFQATT and CDR2 as SNEGSKA (reference sequence). Between the trimmed V and J ends, which lost 0 bases and 7 bases, there was a span of 11 bases. The CDR3 nucleotides are TGCAGTGCTAGAGATCCTGTGTGGTATACGCAGTATTTT. Translating gives CSARDPVWYTQYF.

This clonotype was found many times. This rearrangement joins TRBV7-8 to TRBJ2-7; D remains unclear. The CDR3 is 14 amino acids. The germline V gene encodes CDR1 SGHVS and CDR2 FQNEAQ. V was clipped by 1 base and J by 2 bases, with 9 bases between them. The CDR3 DNA sequence: TGTGCCAGCAGCTTAGAAACAGACACCTACGAGCAGTACTTC. Protein sequence: CASSLETDTYEQYF.

V usage is TRBV6-5 and J usage is TRBJ2-3, with TRBD1 as a possible D gene (5 bases). Trimming removed 2 bases at V and 2 bases at J, with 8 bases between. Germline V gene sequence: CDR1 MNHEY, CDR2 SVGAGI. The CDR3 consists of 14 residues. For the CDR3, the DNA is TGTGCCAGCAGTTACGGACAAGACACAGATACGCAGTATTTT. This gives the protein CASSYGQDTDTQYF.

There are a few counts of this clonotype. The chain carries TRBV7-7 and TRBJ2-3; D not resolved. CDR3 size: 13 residues. The ends were cut back, 5 bases at V and 4 bases at J, with 10 bases in the middle. Germline V gives CDR1 SSHAT, CDR2 FNYEAQ (reference sequence). CDR3 protein: CASSVSDSDTQYF. The CDR3 bases are TGTGCCAGCAGCGTATCAGATTCAGATACGCAGTATTTT.

This clonotype was detected many times. The CDR3 nucleotides read TGTGCCAGCAGCTCCATAGCCCGGACTAGCGACCACAATGAGCAGTTCTTC. This codes for CASSSIARTSDHNEQFF. V gene TRBV7-2 combines with J gene TRBJ2-1, with 9 bases aligning to TRBD2. Germline V gives CDR1 SGHTA, CDR2 FQGNSA. The CDR3 is 17 amino acids. Trimming at V came to 4 bases and at J to 5 bases, leaving 12 bases not matched to a gene.

This clonotype was counted only a few times. The chain carries TRBV11-2 and TRBJ2-7, with 7 positions matching TRBD1. V gave up 6 bases and J gave up 5 bases; unmatched junction bases: 7. CDR1 is SGHAT and CDR2 is FQNNGV in the germline V gene. The CDR3 is 13 amino acids. CDR3 nucleotides: TGTGCCAGCAGTCGACAGGGATACGACGAGCAGTACTTC. Its translation is CASSRQGYDEQYF.

CDR3 in amino acids: CASTSPLGQILLFF. The CDR3 DNA follows: TGTGCCAGCACCTCCCCGCTTGGGCAGATCCTCTTGTTTTTT. V is TRBV6-2 or TRBV6-3 and J is TRBJ2-2; D gene uncertain. The CDR3 has 14 amino acids. Germline V lookup: CDR1 MNHEY, CDR2 SVGEGT. V was trimmed by 7 bases and J by 15 bases, leaving 24 bases between them.

The chain joins TRBV27 to TRBJ2-1; D is possibly TRBD2 (7 bases). The length of the CDR3 is 15 residues. The V gene's germline CDR1 is MNHEY and CDR2 SMNVEV (reference sequence). Trimming cost V 2 bases and J 8 bases, with 16 bases left between them. The CDR3 sequence: CASSLGGGGIYEQFF. The DNA of the CDR3 is TGTGCCAGCAGTTTAGGGGGGGGCGGAATCTATGAGCAGTTCTTC.

This chain links TRBV7-6 with TRBJ2-7, with D perhaps matching TRBD1 (6 bases). CDR1 is SGHVS and CDR2 is FNYEAQ in the germline V gene. Trimming pared 3 bases from V and 0 bases from J, leaving 15 bases between. This CDR3 comprises 16 residues. The CDR3 DNA reads as TGTGCCAGCAGCTTTTCGGGACACCAACCCTCCTACGAGCAGTACTTC. Translation: CASSFSGHQPSYEQYF.

The chain employs TRBV28 and TRBJ1-2; D possibly corresponds to TRBD1 (5 bases). Trimming stripped 5 bases from V and 3 bases from J, with 19 bases between. Germline-derived CDR1 and CDR2 are MDHEN and SYDVKM. The CDR3 contains 16 residues. In DNA, the CDR3 is TGTGCCAGCAGTCAATCCAAGGGGAGCGACCACTATGGCTACACCTTC. This encodes CASSQSKGSDHYGYTF.

This clonotype was seen more than once but under ten times. The V gene is TRBV6-2 or TRBV6-3, the J gene TRBJ2-1, with 8 positions matching TRBD2. V lost 6 bases and J lost 4; bases outside the gene matches: 5. CDR1 MNHEY and CDR2 SVGEGT come from the germline V gene. This CDR3 has 14 amino acids. The CDR3 loop reads CASRPAGDYNEQFF. The CDR3 DNA reads TGTGCCAGCAGGCCAGCGGGGGATTACAATGAGCAGTTCTTC.

The chain couples TRBV10-3 to TRBJ1-6, with no clear D. The CDR3 totals 14 residues. Germline CDR1 is ENHRY and CDR2 is SYGVKD. Trimming took 6 bases from V and 6 from J, leaving 12 bases between them. DNA of the CDR3: TGTGCCATCAGGCCAAGGACGGCTAATTCACCCCTCCACTTT. As protein: CAIRPRTANSPLHF.

The rearrangement joins TRBV7-2 to TRBJ2-5, with a weak D call TRBD2 (5 bases). The V end lost 1 base, the J end lost 3 bases, and 9 bases lay between the germline ends. This CDR3 contains 14 residues. Germline CDR1 SGHTA, CDR2 FQGNSA. CDR3 amino acids: CASSLEAAEETQYF. As DNA, the CDR3 is TGTGCCAGCAGCTTAGAAGCGGCGGAAGAGACCCAGTACTTC.

The CDR3 DNA is TGCAGTGCAAGGGGACGGCCAGAGGATACGCAGTATTTT. Encoded protein: CSARGRPEDTQYF. The chain links TRBV20-1 to TRBJ2-3; possibly TRBD1 or TRBD2 for D (5 bases each). V gave up 6 bases and J gave up 6 bases, with 16 bases separating them. The CDR3 runs 13 residues. CDR1 DFQATT and CDR2 SNEGSKA come from the germline V gene (reference sequence).

On this clonotype itself: A much larger clone lies a single base off, so this may be a read error. V gene TRBV7-2 combines with J gene TRBJ2-3; 8 bases line up with TRBD2. CDR3 length: 15 amino acids. V dropped 5 bases and J dropped 5; count of bases not matched to a gene: 9. Germline values: CDR1 SGHTA, CDR2 FQGNSA. CDR3 amino acids: CASSPGGWGIDTQYF. CDR3 bases: TGTGCCAGCAGCCCGGGGGGGTGGGGCATAGATACGCAGTATTTT.

The sample holds a few counts of this clonotype. This chain connects TRBV6-2 or TRBV6-3 to TRBJ1-5, with a weak D call TRBD1 (6 bases). The CDR3 sequence is 14 residues long. The V and J ends lost 5 bases and 6 bases respectively, with 14 bases between them. Germline V lookup: CDR1 MNHEY, CDR2 SVGEGT. The CDR3 reads CASSVGRGGQPQHF. The CDR3 DNA reads TGTGCCAGCAGTGTGGGGCGAGGGGGTCAGCCCCAGCATTTT.

The chain carries TRBV3-1 and TRBJ2-5; 7 bases agree with TRBD1. Germline V lookup: CDR1 LGHDT, CDR2 YNNKEL (reference sequence). V was pared by 0 bases and J by 5 bases, with 6 bases of the junction left unmatched. CDR3 size: 15 residues. This CDR3 reads CASSQDRTGDETQYF. The CDR3 DNA sequence: TGTGCCAGCAGCCAAGATCGAACAGGGGATGAGACCCAGTACTTC.

This clonotype showed up many times. The CDR3 nucleotides are TGTGCCAGCAGCTTATTGGGGCCAGCGGGCTACACCTTC. Amino acid sequence: CASSLLGPAGYTF. This rearrangement joins TRBV7-2 to TRBJ1-2; D might be TRBD1 (5 bases). The CDR3 spans 13 residues. Trimming pared 2 bases from V and 8 bases from J, leaving 12 bases between. Germline loops: CDR1 SGHTA, CDR2 FQGNSA. The full variable domain, completed using reference TRBV7-2 and TRBJ1-2, is GAGVSQSPSNKVTEKGKDVELRCDPISGHTALYWYRQSLGQGLEFLIYFQGNSAPDKSGLPSDRFSAERTGGSVSTLTIQRTQQEDSAVYLCASSLLGPAGYTFGSGTRLTVV.

The chain has TRBV11-2 and TRBJ1-2; D gene ambiguous. With 5 bases removed from V and 5 bases from J, the gap between germline ends came to 12 bases. Germline CDR1 SGHAT, CDR2 FQNNGV. CDR3 length: 13 residues. The CDR3 spells CASSQPTRYGYTF. The CDR3 DNA sequence: TGTGCCAGCAGCCAACCAACCCGTTATGGCTACACCTTC.

A few counts support this clonotype. This rearrangement joins TRBV12-5 to TRBJ2-7; either TRBD1 or TRBD2 may supply D (5 bases each). The germline V and J ends were trimmed by 7 bases and 0 bases, with 10 bases remaining between them. The CDR3 contains 13 residues. Germline-derived CDR1 and CDR2 are LGHNT and FRNRAP. The DNA of the CDR3 is TGTGCTAGTGAGAGGGGAAACTCCTACGAGCAGTACTTC. Its protein is CASERGNSYEQYF.